One and the same sample provided the 10 T cell receptor beta chains below, sequenced in a study of T cell repertoires in cytomegalovirus infection. No antigen has been identified for these receptors. TCRdb passed the reads through MiXCR, listing each CDR3 protein once. The table records under 300,000 distinct CDR3 sequences, roughly a fifth of them present only once. The source was cultured PBMCs, collected from culture after CMV antigen stimulation. These receptor sequences come from a human donor in good health (CMV status not recorded). Some clones in this sample may be carry-over from other donors' samples.

The rearrangement joins TRBV9 to TRBJ2-3; 10 bases align to TRBD2. This CDR3 has 16 amino acids. The germline V gene has CDR1 SGDLS and CDR2 YYNGEE. V shed 3 bases, J shed 2 bases, and the junction held 6 bases outside the gene matches. The CDR3 coding sequence is TGTGCCAGCAGCGGGCCACTAGCGGGAAACACAGATACGCAGTATTTT. It encodes CASSGPLAGNTDTQYF.

This clonotype was observed a handful of times. The V and J genes are TRBV7-2 and TRBJ2-6; D is perhaps TRBD2 (5 bases). Looked up from germline, CDR1 is SGHTA and CDR2 is FQGNSA. Trimming removed 2 bases from V and 0 bases from J, with 17 bases in between. The CDR3 length is 19 residues. DNA for the CDR3: TGTGCCAGCAGCTTATCGGTCGGGAAGAGTGTCTCTGGGGCCAACGTCCTGACTTTC. Protein sequence: CASSLSVGKSVSGANVLTF.

The CDR3 region is CASSLASPRRFSGLCYEQYF. CDR3 nucleotides: TGTGCCAGCAGCTTAGCTAGCCCGCGGCGATTCTCCGGGCTCTGCTACGAGCAGTACTTC. This chain connects TRBV7-2 to TRBJ2-7; no clear D. CDR1 and CDR2 from the germline V gene are SGHTA and FQGNSA. The CDR3 runs to 20 residues. V was clipped by 0 bases and J by 3 bases, with 27 bases between them.

In its sample, this clonotype was seen many times. The gene calls are TRBV7-2 and TRBJ1-5, with D possibly TRBD1 on 5 matching bases. V lost 5 bases to trimming and J lost 1 base, with 12 bases between them. The germline V gene has CDR1 SGHTA and CDR2 FQGNSA. This CDR3 spans 15 amino acids. The CDR3 DNA reads TGTGCCAGCAGCCCACCGGGGGTAAGCAATCAGCCCCAGCATTTT. The encoded protein is CASSPPGVSNQPQHF.

In this sample, this clonotype turned up many times. V and J are TRBV7-9 and TRBJ1-4; TRBD1 is a possible D gene (6 bases). The CDR3 spans 14 residues. Germline CDR1 is SEHNR and CDR2 is FQNEAQ (reference sequence). The V end was cut by 6 bases, the J end by 4 bases, with 12 bases between. CDR3 loop: CASRSTGDNEKLFF. The CDR3 region has the DNA TGTGCCAGCAGGTCGACAGGAGATAATGAAAAACTGTTTTTT.

This clonotype was counted a few times. The chain carries TRBV7-7 and TRBJ2-3; no definite D call. V dropped 6 bases and J dropped 1 base, with 8 bases sitting between them. The CDR3 consists of 13 residues. Germline V gene data show CDR1 as SSHAT and CDR2 as FNYEAQ (reference sequence). CDR3 nucleotides: TGTGCCAGCAGTACCGGAGGCACAGATACGCAGTATTTT. Translation gives CASSTGGTDTQYF.

In this sample, this clonotype turned up a few times. J is TRBJ2-3 and V is TRBV7-2; the D is unclear. Per the germline V gene, CDR1 is SGHTA and CDR2 is FQGNSA. V lost 3 bases to trimming and J lost 6 bases, with 13 bases between them. CDR3 length equals 14 residues. CDR3 loop: CASSLDRAPDTQYF. Written as DNA, the CDR3 is TGTGCCAGCAGCTTGGACCGGGCCCCCGATACGCAGTATTTT.

The gene calls are TRBV24-1 and TRBJ2-3; 9 nucleotides line up with TRBD2. Trimming took 6 bases from V and 2 from J; bases not matched to a gene: 8. This CDR3 comprises 16 residues. Germline CDR1 is KGHDR and CDR2 is SFDVKD. The CDR3 sequence is CATSKTSGRNTDTQYF. The CDR3 DNA reads TGTGCCACCAGTAAGACTAGCGGCCGTAACACAGATACGCAGTATTTT.

The chain joins TRBV27 to TRBJ2-6; D is tentatively TRBD1 or TRBD2 (5 bases each). Germline V gives CDR1 MNHEY, CDR2 SMNVEV (reference sequence). The V gene lost 5 bases and the J gene lost 9 bases, with 14 bases spanning the gap. The CDR3 length is 14 residues. CDR3 bases: TGTGCCAGCAGTATGGGACCCCCCTTCAACGTCCTGACTTTC. Encoded protein: CASSMGPPFNVLTF.

This clonotype was recorded at least ten times. The chain uses TRBV12-3 or TRBV12-4 and TRBJ2-7; the D gene is possibly TRBD2 (5 bases). The CDR3 has 14 amino acids. The V end lost 3 bases, the J end lost 1 base, and 10 bases lay between the germline ends. CDR3 DNA sequence: TGTGCCAGCAGTTTGAGGGAACAATCCTACGAGCAGTACTTC. The encoded protein is CASSLREQSYEQYF.